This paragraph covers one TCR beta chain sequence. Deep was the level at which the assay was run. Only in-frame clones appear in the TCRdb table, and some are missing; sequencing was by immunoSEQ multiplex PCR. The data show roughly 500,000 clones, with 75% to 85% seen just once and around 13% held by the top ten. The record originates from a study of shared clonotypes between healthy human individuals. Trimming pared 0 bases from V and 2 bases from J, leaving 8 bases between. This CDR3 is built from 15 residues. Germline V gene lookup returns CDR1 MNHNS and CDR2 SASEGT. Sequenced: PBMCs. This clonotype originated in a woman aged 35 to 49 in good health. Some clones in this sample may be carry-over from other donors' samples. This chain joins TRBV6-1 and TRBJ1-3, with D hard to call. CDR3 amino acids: CASSEAHGAGNTIYF. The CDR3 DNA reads TGTGCCAGCAGTGAAGCGCACGGCGCTGGAAACACCATATATTTT.